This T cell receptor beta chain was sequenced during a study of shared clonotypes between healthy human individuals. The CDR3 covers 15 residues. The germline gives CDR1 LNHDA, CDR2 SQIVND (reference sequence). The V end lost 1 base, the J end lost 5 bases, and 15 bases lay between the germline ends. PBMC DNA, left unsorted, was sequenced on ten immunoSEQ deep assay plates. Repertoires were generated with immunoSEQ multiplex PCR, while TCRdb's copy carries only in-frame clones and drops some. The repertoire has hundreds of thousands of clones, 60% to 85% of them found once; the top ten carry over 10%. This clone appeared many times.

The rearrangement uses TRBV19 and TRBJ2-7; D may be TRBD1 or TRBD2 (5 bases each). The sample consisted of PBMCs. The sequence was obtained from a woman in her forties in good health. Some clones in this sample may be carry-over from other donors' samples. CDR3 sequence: CASSIGPGRLDEQYF. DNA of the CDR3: TGTGCCAGTAGTATAGGACCGGGACGCTTAGACGAGCAGTACTTC.